The 21 T cell receptor beta chains in this list originate from one sample, sequenced in a study of blood T cell repertoires in COVID-19. Profiling relied on immunoSEQ multiplex PCR, and the TCRdb table lists in-frame clones only, not all of them. The sample yields over 95,000 clones, 80% to 90% seen once. What was sequenced was peripheral blood. The receptor set was obtained from a human donor in a cohort sampled during active COVID-19.

The V call is TRBV7-9, the J call TRBJ2-3; 9 bases agree with TRBD1. After removal of 5 bases from V and 4 bases from J, the junction contained 4 bases not matched to a gene. Germline CDR1 is SEHNR and CDR2 is FQNEAQ (reference sequence). The CDR3 is 14 residues long. CDR3 in DNA: TGTGCCAGCAGCCCCACAGGGGGCCCAGATACGCAGTATTTT. As protein: CASSPTGGPDTQYF.

This rearrangement joins TRBV27 to TRBJ1-5; TRBD1 aligns across 8 bases. The CDR3 has 16 residues. The V segment lost 5 bases and the J segment 1 base; nucleotides outside the gene matches: 7. The germline V gene has CDR1 MNHEY and CDR2 SMNVEV (reference sequence). CDR3 loop: CASSTGGGGSNQPQHF. The CDR3 bases are TGTGCCAGCAGTACAGGGGGTGGAGGGAGCAATCAGCCCCAGCATTTT.

Comment on this clone: Other DNA sequences in this sample translate to the same CDR3. CDR3 in amino acids: CASSLAGNQPQHF. The CDR3 DNA sequence: TGTGCCAGCAGCTTAGCGGGCAATCAGCCCCAGCATTTT. This chain connects TRBV11-3 to TRBJ1-5; no reliable D call. Germline CDR1 SGHNT, CDR2 YENEEA. CDR3 length equals 13 residues. The V end was cut by 1 base, the J end by 2 bases, with 3 bases between.

The V call is TRBV7-6, the J call TRBJ2-2, with 11 bases aligning to TRBD2. The V and J ends lost 4 bases and 6 bases, in that order; junction bases with no gene match: 7. The CDR3 contains 16 residues. Germline-derived CDR1 and CDR2 are SGHVS and FNYEAQ. CDR3 protein: CASSSLAGGPSGELFF. The CDR3 DNA reads TGTGCCAGCAGCTCGTTAGCGGGAGGGCCCTCCGGGGAGCTGTTTTTT.

The chain uses TRBV6-6 and TRBJ1-2, with D possibly TRBD1 on 6 matching bases. The CDR3 spans 13 residues. Trimming took 1 base from V and 8 from J, leaving 11 bases between them. In germline, CDR1 is MNHNY, CDR2 SVGAGI (reference sequence). CDR3 sequence: CASSYLTGAGYTF. The CDR3 DNA sequence: TGTGCCAGCAGTTACTTGACAGGAGCGGGCTACACCTTC.

The rearrangement links TRBV19 to TRBJ2-7; tentatively, D is TRBD1 (5 bases). Germline V gives CDR1 LNHDA, CDR2 SQIVND (reference sequence). CDR3 size: 13 residues. V lost 1 base to trimming and J lost 6 bases, with 10 bases between them. The DNA of the CDR3 is TGTGCCAGTAGTATAGCTGCCAGGGCCGAGCAGTACTTC. Protein: CASSIAARAEQYF.

The gene calls are TRBV2 and TRBJ1-2, with 7 nucleotides matching TRBD1. The CDR3 runs 14 residues. Per germline, CDR1 SNHLY and CDR2 FYNNEI. The ends lost 4 bases at V and 1 base at J; junction bases unmatched: 3. CDR3 in amino acids: CASSVPGGNYGYTF. The CDR3 DNA reads TGTGCCAGCAGTGTGCCAGGGGGTAACTATGGCTACACCTTC.

The gene calls are TRBV6-2 or TRBV6-3 and TRBJ2-6; 11 bases are shared with TRBD1. Germline CDR1 is MNHEY and CDR2 is SVGEGT. With 2 bases clipped from V and 1 base from J, the junction kept 10 bases outside the gene matches. The CDR3 runs 20 residues. The CDR3 coding sequence is TGTGCCAGCAGTTACATCCTGGGACAGGGGGTTGTTTCTGGGGCCAACGTCCTGACTTTC. Translated: CASSYILGQGVVSGANVLTF.

V is TRBV18 and J is TRBJ1-4, with unresolved D. V lost 1 base and J lost 8, with 14 bases in between. Germline-derived CDR1 and CDR2 are KGHSH and LQKENI. CDR3 length equals 15 residues. CDR3 in amino acids: CASSPRRGKSEKLFF. The CDR3 region has the DNA TGTGCCAGCTCACCACGTCGCGGGAAAAGCGAAAAACTGTTTTTT.

The J gene is TRBJ1-5, the V gene TRBV19, with 7 bases identical to TRBD1. With V trimmed by 6 bases and J by 3 bases, 5 bases remained unmatched. CDR3 length: 14 residues. Germline values: CDR1 LNHDA, CDR2 SQIVND (reference sequence). The CDR3 region is CASRTGEINQPQHF. The CDR3 region has the DNA TGTGCCAGTAGAACAGGGGAGATCAATCAGCCCCAGCATTTT.

This clone was seen only once. In DNA form, the CDR3 reads TGTGCCAGCAGCTTCTCGGACAGGGGAACTGAAGCTTTCTTT. It codes for CASSFSDRGTEAFF. The J gene is TRBJ1-1, the V gene TRBV5-6, with TRBD1 matching 9 bases. CDR3 length: 14 residues. Trimming cost V 2 bases and J 5 bases; bases outside gene matches: 4. Germline V gene data show CDR1 as SGHDT and CDR2 as YYEEEE.

This clone came up once. V is TRBV3-1 (or the pseudogene TRBV3-2) and J is TRBJ2-7, with D possibly matching TRBD2 (6 bases). The CDR3 covers 14 residues. V dropped 2 bases and J dropped 3 bases, with 11 bases sitting between them. CDR1 and CDR2 (germline): LGHDT, YNNKEL (reference sequence). CDR3 loop: CASSQPGAGYEQYF. In DNA, the CDR3 is TGTGCCAGCAGCCAACCGGGAGCTGGCTACGAGCAGTACTTC.

The count of this clone is one. This chain joins TRBV28 and TRBJ2-7, with 8 bases matching TRBD1. The CDR3 is 12 amino acids. CDR1 is MDHEN and CDR2 is SYDVKM in the germline V gene. Losses at the gene ends were 5 bases for V and 7 bases for J; bases not matched to a gene: 4. The chain's CDR3 is CASSLRTGEQYF. The CDR3 coding sequence is TGTGCCAGCAGTCTCCGGACAGGGGAGCAGTACTTC.

This chain joins TRBV5-6 and TRBJ1-1, with 8 bases aligning to TRBD1. The CDR3 is 14 amino acids. V trimming: 0 bases; J trimming: 6 bases; junction bases outside the gene matches: 4. Germline V CDR1 and CDR2: SGHDT, YYEEEE. For the CDR3, the DNA is TGTGCCAGCAGCTTGGGGACAGGGACCGCTGAAGCTTTCTTT. Its protein product is CASSLGTGTAEAFF.

V gene TRBV6-2 or TRBV6-3 combines with J gene TRBJ1-2; 9 bases fit TRBD1. V gave up 5 bases and J gave up 7 bases; unmatched junction bases: 11. This CDR3 contains 15 residues. The germline gives CDR1 MNHEY, CDR2 SVGEGT. Here the CDR3 reads CASSDWTGVFSGYTF. The CDR3 coding sequence is TGTGCCAGCAGTGATTGGACAGGGGTTTTCTCTGGCTACACCTTC.

The chain links TRBV7-2 to TRBJ2-1, with TRBD2 identical over 10 bases. Germline assignment: CDR1 SGHTA and CDR2 FQGNSA. The length of the CDR3 is 16 residues. The V gene end was trimmed by 5 bases and the J gene end by 6 bases; junction bases not matched to a gene: 10. CDR3 coding DNA: TGTGCCAGCAGCGTAAGCGGGAGGGCCCTTTCCAATGAGCAGTTCTTC. Its protein is CASSVSGRALSNEQFF.

V gene TRBV28 combines with J gene TRBJ2-5; the match to TRBD2 covers 8 bases. Trimming removed 5 bases from V and 4 bases from J; junction bases left unmatched: 12. CDR1 and CDR2 (germline): MDHEN, SYDVKM. The CDR3 runs to 16 residues. CDR3 amino acids: CASSPLGAGVSETQYF. The CDR3 DNA sequence: TGTGCCAGCAGTCCCCTGGGAGCGGGAGTCTCAGAGACCCAGTACTTC. Based on the CDR3 plus reference TRBV28 and TRBJ2-5, the full variable domain is DVKVTQSSRYLVKRTGEKVFLECVQDMDHENMFWYRQDPGLGLRLIYFSYDVKMKEKGDIPEGYSVSREKKERFSLILESASTNQTSMYLCASSPLGAGVSETQYFGPGTRLLVL.

With regard to this clone: Other DNA sequences of this sample code for an identical CDR3. The chain recombines TRBV5-1 with TRBJ2-7; a weak D match, TRBD1 (5 bases). V was cut by 2 bases and J by 0 bases, with 6 bases left in between. CDR1 and CDR2 (germline): SGHRS, YFSETQ. The CDR3 extends over 13 amino acids. The CDR3 DNA follows: TGCGCCAGCAGCTTTGACAGCTCCTACGAGCAGTACTTC. Amino acids: CASSFDSSYEQYF.

The rearrangement links TRBV11-2 to TRBJ2-1; TRBD2 is a possible D gene (6 bases). Germline lookup yields CDR1 SGHAT and CDR2 FQNNGV. With 7 bases removed from V and 9 bases from J, the gap between germline ends came to 22 bases. CDR3 length: 15 amino acids. The DNA of the CDR3 is TGTGCCAGCAACCGGGACTCTGGGTATCGTGGTGAGCAGTTCTTC. This translates into CASNRDSGYRGEQFF.

The V call is TRBV18, the J call TRBJ1-2, with 9 positions matching TRBD1. CDR3 length equals 13 residues. The germline CDR1 and CDR2 sequences are KGHSH and LQKENI. J gave up 5 bases and V 2 bases, and 0 bases lay outside the gene matches. CDR3 residues: CASSPDRGYGYTF. The CDR3, as DNA: TGTGCCAGCTCACCAGACAGGGGGTATGGCTACACCTTC.

This chain uses TRBV28 with TRBJ2-3; TRBD1 is a possible D gene (6 bases). V shed 7 bases and J shed 7 bases, with 12 bases lying between them. CDR3 size: 12 residues. The germline V gene has CDR1 MDHEN and CDR2 SYDVKM. In DNA form, the CDR3 reads TGTGCCAGCAAGGGGGTAGTGAATACGCAGTATTTT. It translates to CASKGVVNTQYF.